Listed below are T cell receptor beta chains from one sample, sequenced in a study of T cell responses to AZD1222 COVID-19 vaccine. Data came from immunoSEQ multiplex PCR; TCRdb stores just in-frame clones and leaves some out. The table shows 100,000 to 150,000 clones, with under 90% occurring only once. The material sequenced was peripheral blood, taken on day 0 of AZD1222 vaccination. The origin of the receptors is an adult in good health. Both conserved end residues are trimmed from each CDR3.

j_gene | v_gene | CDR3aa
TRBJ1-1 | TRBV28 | ASSLPGQGFTEAF
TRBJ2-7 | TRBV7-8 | ASSPRGEQY
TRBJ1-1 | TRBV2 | ASRQDANTEAF
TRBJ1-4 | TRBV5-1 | ASSSTGLPPEKLF
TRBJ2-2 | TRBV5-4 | ASSQTGTSSGELF
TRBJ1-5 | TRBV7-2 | ASSLQGDNQPQH
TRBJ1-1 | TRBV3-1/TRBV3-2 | ASSQDLNRNEAF
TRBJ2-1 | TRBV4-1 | ASSQVSEPRSGRENEQF
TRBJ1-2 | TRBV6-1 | ASSSTLGGYT
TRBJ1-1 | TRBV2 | ASRWTGETTEAF
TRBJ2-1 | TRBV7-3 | ASSLGGYEQF
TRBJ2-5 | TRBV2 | ASMREETQY
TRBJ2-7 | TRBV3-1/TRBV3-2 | ASSRTSGGLFTSYEQY
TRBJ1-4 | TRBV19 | ASRREGKEKLF
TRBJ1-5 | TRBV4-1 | ASSQVGTGGWQPQH
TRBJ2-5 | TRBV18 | ASSPGSTGFVETQY
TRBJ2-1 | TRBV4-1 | ASSQGQANEQF
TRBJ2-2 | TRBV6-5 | AGARRQQGEGELF